The 9 T cell receptor beta chains given below trace back to one sample, sequenced in a study of T-cell reconstitution after alpha-beta-depleted transplantation in children. Researchers prepared the TCRbeta library using unique molecular identifiers, the study reports. TCRdb itself ran the PCR reads through MiXCR, one entry per CDR3 protein. The table shows around 340,000 distinct CDR3 sequences, with roughly 15% occurring only once. Sequenced material: PBMCs, taken from the stem cell graft. Every receptor here comes from a human donor who donated a stem cell graft to a child with Fanconi anemia.

This clonotype has only a few counts. This chain connects TRBV20-1 to TRBJ2-7, with D unresolved. This CDR3 comprises 12 residues. V dropped 3 bases and J dropped 3 bases, with 9 bases sitting between them. The V gene's germline CDR1 is DFQATT and CDR2 SNEGSKA (reference sequence). CDR3 region: CSARSEHYEQYF. For the CDR3, the DNA is TGCAGTGCTAGGTCTGAACACTACGAGCAGTACTTC.

This clonotype was found many times. The chain uses TRBV14 and TRBJ1-1; D not resolved. Germline assignment: CDR1 SGHDN and CDR2 FVKESK. The CDR3 has 15 amino acids. Trimming took off 0 bases at V and 3 bases at J, with 11 bases between the two ends. The CDR3 protein is CASSQDWGMDTEAFF. As DNA, the CDR3 is TGTGCCAGCAGCCAAGACTGGGGAATGGACACTGAAGCTTTCTTT.

This clonotype was seen more than once but under ten times. The chain uses TRBV11-1 and TRBJ2-2, with D possibly matching TRBD1 (6 bases). Germline V gives CDR1 SGHAT, CDR2 FQDESV (reference sequence). V gave up 3 bases and J gave up 6 bases, with 8 bases separating them. The CDR3 covers 13 residues. The CDR3 is CASSLTGPGELFF. The CDR3 DNA is TGTGCCAGCAGCTTGACAGGTCCCGGGGAGCTGTTTTTT.

This chain joins TRBV5-1 and TRBJ2-5, with 11 bases that match TRBD1. The germline CDR1 and CDR2 sequences are SGHRS and YFSETQ. The CDR3 sequence is 14 residues long. Trimming cost V 4 bases and J 7 bases; bases outside gene matches: 6. The CDR3 DNA reads as TGCGCCAGCAGCACCGGACAGGGGGCTGCGACCCAGTACTTC. This sequence encodes CASSTGQGAATQYF.

This clonotype was observed a handful of times. The genes are TRBV6-5 and TRBJ2-2, with D possibly being TRBD1 (6 bases). CDR1 MNHEY and CDR2 SVGAGI come from the germline V gene. The CDR3 sequence is 17 residues long. V lost 0 bases, J lost 3 bases, and 14 bases lay in between. The CDR3 loop reads CASSYSYRDTHTGELFF. The CDR3 DNA reads TGTGCCAGCAGTTACTCGTACAGGGATACCCACACCGGGGAGCTGTTTTTT.

This clonotype was found many times. The CDR3 nucleotides are TGTGCCAGCAGCTTGGATGGTGGGGTTGGCTACACCTTC. Encoded protein: CASSLDGGVGYTF. This chain uses TRBV5-4 with TRBJ1-2, with unresolved D. Germline CDR1 and CDR2: SGHNT and YYREEE (reference sequence). V was pared by 0 bases and J by 7 bases, with 10 bases between. CDR3 size: 13 residues.

The gene calls are TRBV5-1 and TRBJ2-6; possible D gene TRBD1, 5 bases. Germline assignment: CDR1 SGHRS and CDR2 YFSETQ. V lost 0 bases, J lost 2 bases, and 12 bases lay in between. This CDR3 region has 17 residues. CDR3 sequence (DNA): TGCGCCAGCAGCTTGGCCAATACAGGTCCTGGGGCCAACGTCCTGACTTTC. Its protein product is CASSLANTGPGANVLTF.

In its sample, this clonotype was seen many times. The J gene is TRBJ2-7, the V gene TRBV28; 7 nucleotides align to TRBD1. The V segment lost 5 bases and the J segment 4 bases; nucleotides outside the gene matches: 11. The germline gives CDR1 MDHEN, CDR2 SYDVKM. This CDR3 has 15 amino acids. As DNA, the CDR3 is TGTGCCAGCAGTACGGCTCCGGGACAGCGATACGAGCAGTACGTC. It codes for CASSTAPGQRYEQYV.

In this sample, this clonotype turned up many times. This chain connects TRBV29-1 to TRBJ1-2; D unresolved. Per the germline V gene, CDR1 is SQVTM and CDR2 is ANQGSEA. V lost 3 bases, J lost 4 bases, and 12 bases lay in between. The CDR3 has 13 amino acids. Here the CDR3 DNA reads TGCAGCGTTGAGATCTACAGTTCCTATGGCTACACCTTC. Amino acid sequence: CSVEIYSSYGYTF.